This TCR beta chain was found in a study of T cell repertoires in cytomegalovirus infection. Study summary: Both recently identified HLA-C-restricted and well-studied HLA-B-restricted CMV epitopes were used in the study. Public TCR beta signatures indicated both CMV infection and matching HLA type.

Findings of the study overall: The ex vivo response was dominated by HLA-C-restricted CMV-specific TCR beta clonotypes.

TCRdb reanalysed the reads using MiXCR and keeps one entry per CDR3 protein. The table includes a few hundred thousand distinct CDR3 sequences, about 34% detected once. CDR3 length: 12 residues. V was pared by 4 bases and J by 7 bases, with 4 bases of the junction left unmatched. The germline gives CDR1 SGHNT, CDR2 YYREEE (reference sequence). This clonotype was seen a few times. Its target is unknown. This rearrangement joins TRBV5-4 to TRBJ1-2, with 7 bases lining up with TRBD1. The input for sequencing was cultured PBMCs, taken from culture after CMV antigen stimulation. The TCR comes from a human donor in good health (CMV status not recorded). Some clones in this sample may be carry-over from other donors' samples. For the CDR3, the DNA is TGTGCCAGCAGCGACAGGGCAGGTGGCTACACCTTC. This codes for CASSDRAGGYTF.